This is a list of T cell receptor beta chains from one sample in a study of a mutant IDH1 vaccine in newly diagnosed glioma. Profiling relied on immunoSEQ multiplex PCR, and the TCRdb table lists in-frame clones only, not all of them. Of roughly 50,000 clones detected, more than 65% appear once; the ten largest clones hold over 6.5%. The antigens of these receptors remain unknown. The specimen comprised PBMCs, sampled from a glioma patient whose treatment included an IDH1 peptide vaccine. These receptors originate from a man aged 35 to 55 with glioma. The CDR3 runs from the conserved cysteine through the conserved F or W. The D gene is left open where the match is weak. A row's size may be missing; if present it is once, few, many or a size class.

clone size	V gene	D gene	J gene	CDR3 protein	CDR3 DNA
-	TRBV7-9	-	TRBJ2-5	CASSRGAVQETQYF	TGTGCCAGCAGCAGAGGGGCAGTCCAAGAGACCCAGTACTTC
few	TRBV7-9	-	TRBJ1-1	CASSLVRAASGTEAFF	TGTGCCAGCAGCCTAGTTAGGGCCGCCTCGGGGACTGAAGCTTTCTTT
-	TRBV5-4	TRBD1	TRBJ1-4	CASSPGQGSNEKLFF	TGTGCCAGCAGCCCTGGACAGGGGTCGAATGAAAAACTGTTTTTT
-	TRBV4-1	TRBD1	TRBJ2-7	CASSQPGTGWREQYF	TGCGCCAGCAGCCAGCCCGGGACAGGATGGCGAGAGCAGTACTTC
-	TRBV6-5	-	TRBJ1-1	CASTRGTEAFF	TGTGCCAGCACGAGGGGGACTGAAGCTTTCTTT
-	TRBV6-5	TRBD2	TRBJ2-2	CASSYGAGETGELFF	TGTGCCAGCAGTTACGGGGCGGGGGAGACCGGGGAGCTGTTTTTT
few	TRBV7-6	TRBD1	TRBJ2-5	CASSSPPRGQQETQYF	TGTGCCAGCAGCTCACCCCCAAGGGGACAGCAAGAGACCCAGTACTTC
-	TRBV18	-	TRBJ1-2	CASSPLPRLAYGYTF	TGTGCCAGCTCACCACTTCCCAGGTTGGCATATGGCTACACCTTC
-	TRBV7-2	-	TRBJ1-6	CASSLTFSRGGSPLHF	TGTGCCAGCAGCTTAACATTTAGTAGAGGGGGTTCACCCCTCCACTTT
-	TRBV12-5	-	TRBJ2-1	CASGLGTGLNEQFF	TGTGCTAGTGGTTTGGGAACAGGGCTCAATGAGCAGTTCTTC
-	TRBV13	TRBD2	TRBJ2-1	CASSLGRGGLNNEQFF	TGTGCCAGCAGCTTAGGCCGGGGGGGCCTGAACAATGAGCAGTTCTTC
-	TRBV19	TRBD1	TRBJ2-7	CASSRSGTGAYEQYF	TGTGCCAGTAGTAGGTCCGGGACAGGGGCCTACGAGCAGTACTTC
once	TRBV10-3	-	TRBJ1-6	CAISVQGKGSPLHF	TGTGCCATCAGTGTTCAGGGTAAAGGTTCACCCCTCCACTTT
once	TRBV4-2	-	TRBJ1-4	CASSQEQAGNNEKLFF	TGTGCCAGCAGCCAAGAGCAGGCGGGAAATAATGAAAAACTGTTTTTT
-	TRBV2	-	TRBJ1-4	CASRGVTAEKLFF	TGTGCCAGCAGGGGGGTAACGGCTGAAAAACTGTTTTTT
-	TRBV4-2	-	TRBJ1-2	CASSQDRRDSYGYTF	TGTGCCAGCAGCCAAGACCGGAGGGATTCGTATGGCTACACCTTC
-	TRBV19	-	TRBJ1-1	CASFDTRVGNTEAFF	TGTGCCAGCTTCGATACCCGGGTCGGGAACACTGAAGCTTTCTTT
-	TRBV5-6	-	TRBJ2-7	CASRAGEVYEQYF	TGTGCCAGCAGGGCTGGGGAGGTCTACGAGCAGTACTTC
-	TRBV5-4	TRBD2	TRBJ2-2	CASSSGGHTGELFF	TGTGCCAGCAGCTCGGGGGGGCACACCGGGGAGCTGTTTTTT
-	TRBV7-9	-	TRBJ1-2	CASSSPGREANYGYTF	TGTGCCAGCAGCTCACCCGGGAGAGAAGCTAACTATGGCTACACCTTC
-	TRBV6-4	TRBD2	TRBJ2-3	CASSDRAGEDTQYF	TGTGCCAGCAGTGACCGGGCGGGGGAGGATACGCAGTATTTT
once	TRBV19	-	TRBJ1-2	CASSIPPGTTNYGYTF	TGTGCCAGTAGTATCCCACCCGGGACAACTAACTATGGCTACACCTTC
few	TRBV18	-	TRBJ1-1	CASSLITDTEAFF	TGTGCCAGCTCACTAATTACCGACACTGAAGCTTTCTTT
-	TRBV7-9	-	TRBJ1-4	CASTITGTNEKLFF	TGTGCCAGCACCATAACTGGGACTAATGAAAAACTGTTTTTT
-	TRBV2	TRBD1	TRBJ2-7	CASSDQGGGYEQYF	TGTGCCAGCAGTGATCAAGGGGGCGGGTACGAGCAGTACTTC
-	TRBV4-1	TRBD2	TRBJ2-5	CASSQEWSASGGETQYF	TGCGCCAGCAGCCAAGAATGGTCTGCTAGCGGGGGCGAGACCCAGTACTTC
-	TRBV7-9	TRBD1	TRBJ1-2	CASSPGTGGGGYTF	TGTGCCAGCAGCCCAGGGACAGGGGGCGGCGGCTACACCTTC
once	TRBV19	-	TRBJ1-1	CASISAVTANTEAFF	TGTGCCAGTATTAGTGCCGTAACAGCGAACACTGAAGCTTTCTTT
-	TRBV19	TRBD1	TRBJ1-6	CASSITGTGGEFHF	TGTGCCAGTAGTATCACTGGGACAGGGGGCGAGTTCCACTTT
-	TRBV4-1	-	TRBJ2-1	CASSQSLYEQFF	TGCGCCAGCAGCCAATCATTGTATGAGCAGTTCTTC
few	TRBV5-6	-	TRBJ1-1	CASRGWGTEAFF	TGTGCCAGCAGGGGTTGGGGCACTGAAGCTTTCTTT
-	TRBV7-2	-	TRBJ1-2	CASSLNTWDYYGYTF	TGTGCCAGCAGCTTAAACACGTGGGATTACTATGGCTACACCTTC
few	TRBV5-4	-	TRBJ1-2	CASTLDRAHYGYTF	TGTGCCAGCACCTTGGACAGAGCCCACTATGGCTACACCTTC
-	TRBV11-1	-	TRBJ1-1	CADQGDDTEAFF	TGTGCCGATCAAGGGGATGACACTGAAGCTTTCTTT
-	TRBV30	-	TRBJ1-4	CAWRTVSRGEKLFF	TGTGCCTGGAGGACAGTGTCACGGGGTGAAAAACTGTTTTTT